These T cell receptor beta chains were read from a single sample in a study of T cell responses to AZD1222 COVID-19 vaccine. Produced via immunoSEQ multiplex PCR; TCRdb's table is partial and in-frame only. The data show some 130,000 clones, approximately 86% seen once. Sequences were derived from peripheral blood, sampled on day 0 of AZD1222 vaccination. These receptors originate from an adult in good health. Each CDR3 is given with its conserved first and last residue. D genes are given only for firm matches.

TRBV29-1	NA	TRBJ2-7	CSVEGDGKGFEQYF
TRBV7-9	TRBD1	TRBJ2-4	CASSFYGTGAGAKNIQYF
TRBV19	TRBD1	TRBJ1-1	CASSIDEGADTEAFF
TRBV5-4	TRBD1	TRBJ1-4	CASSLNRDSNEKLFF
TRBV6-5	NA	TRBJ1-4	CASRPYLGDREKLFF
TRBV25-1	NA	TRBJ1-3	CASSETKAVHNSGNTIYF
TRBV19	NA	TRBJ2-7	CASADREGYEQYF
TRBV5-4	TRBD2	TRBJ2-3	CASSQGLAGFPSTDTQYF
TRBV5-5	NA	TRBJ1-5	CASSPRAESNQPQHF
TRBV6-2/TRBV6-3	NA	TRBJ1-1	CASSYSRAGTLNTEAFF
TRBV11-2	NA	TRBJ2-7	CASSLLVTHTYEQYF
TRBV6-2/TRBV6-3	TRBD1	TRBJ2-3	CASSPTGTGRNTQYF
TRBV3-1/TRBV3-2	NA	TRBJ1-1	CASSPMGLNTEAFF
TRBV2	NA	TRBJ1-5	CASSLIGQPQHF
TRBV3-1/TRBV3-2	TRBD2	TRBJ2-2	CASSLMGGNAGELFF
TRBV9	NA	TRBJ1-2	CASSVRPNLDYGYTF
TRBV3-1/TRBV3-2	TRBD1	TRBJ1-6	CASSQQRTGSVYNSPLHF
TRBV28	NA	TRBJ2-7	CASSPGYEQYF
TRBV27	TRBD1	TRBJ1-2	CASRRDRAGYGYTF
TRBV9	NA	TRBJ2-3	CASSVQLEAATDTQYF
TRBV7-9	NA	TRBJ2-3	CASSLDSGREDTQYF
TRBV7-9	TRBD1	TRBJ1-4	CASSFLFDRGQEKLFF
TRBV30	NA	TRBJ1-1	CAWSLEYSGVATEAFF
TRBV6-2/TRBV6-3	NA	TRBJ2-7	CASSLPHSYEQYF
TRBV6-1	TRBD1	TRBJ2-7	CASSEAAGQGYEQYF
TRBV10-3	NA	TRBJ1-6	CAISIGRVNSPLHF
TRBV3-1/TRBV3-2	NA	TRBJ2-2	CASSHEGSTGELFF
TRBV29-1	TRBD1	TRBJ1-3	CSVGDSYGNTIYF
TRBV28	TRBD1	TRBJ2-7	CASIKGTGSHEQYF
TRBV25-1	NA	TRBJ2-7	CASSEVYEQYF
TRBV7-7	TRBD1	TRBJ1-1	CASTKGADRGGTEAFF
TRBV4-1	NA	TRBJ2-7	CASSPKPPPLSHEQYF
TRBV3-1/TRBV3-2	NA	TRBJ2-3	CASRKGGDTQYF
TRBV7-8	NA	TRBJ1-4	CASSSPEGSHNEKLFF
TRBV18	TRBD1	TRBJ1-1	CASSRDRGVVNTEAFF
TRBV3-1/TRBV3-2	NA	TRBJ1-2	CASRDIGGYTF
TRBV4-3	NA	TRBJ1-5	CASSQGADWGPQHF
TRBV4-3	TRBD1	TRBJ2-7	CASSQVGTGDNEQYF
TRBV2	TRBD1	TRBJ1-1	CASSDLNRGGEPEAFF
TRBV4-2	NA	TRBJ1-6	CASSQEYDNSPLHF
TRBV7-9	NA	TRBJ1-4	CASSLVGAGGEKLFF
TRBV19	NA	TRBJ1-1	CASRLRGLQTEAFF
TRBV6-5	NA	TRBJ1-2	CASRADYGYTF
TRBV5-6	NA	TRBJ1-1	CASSLNRRNTEAFF
TRBV6-1	NA	TRBJ1-1	CASSEARGGLNTEAFF
TRBV28	NA	TRBJ2-7	CASSFGRPMEQYF
TRBV19	NA	TRBJ1-1	CASSPRGGATTEAFF
TRBV10-3	NA	TRBJ1-2	CALFSAEDYGYTF
TRBV3-1/TRBV3-2	NA	TRBJ1-2	CASSQDGRLGYTF
TRBV27	NA	TRBJ2-7	CASSSVRGGYEQYF
TRBV19	NA	TRBJ1-5	CASSIAGVRDQPQHF
TRBV3-1/TRBV3-2	NA	TRBJ1-1	CASSQSFRAEAFF